This T cell receptor (beta chain) was observed in a study of PD-1 blockade in classical Hodgkin lymphoma. Relapse was seen in all patients after autologous stem cell transplantation, and brentuximab vedotin exposure was variable. Responses achieved at best were complete response, partial response or progressive disease. Generated by immunoSEQ multiplex PCR, the TCRdb table keeps only in-frame clones and is missing some. Of about 24,000 clones detected, 60% to 80% appear once; the ten largest clones hold around 7%. Points from the study as a whole: Individuals initiating nivolumab under 1 year after ASCT were excluded. In CD4+ cells, TCR diversity went up significantly by C4D1, but in CD8+ cells it did not. A reduction in baseline TCR diversity was reportedly seen in newly diagnosed patients relative to healthy donors.

Trimming shortened V by 0 bases and J by 9 bases, and 9 bases separated the two germline ends. Germline V gene data show CDR1 as LGHNT and CDR2 as FRNRAP. The CDR3 loop spans 13 amino acids. With respect to this clone: Its specificity is unknown.

The V gene is TRBV12-5, the J gene TRBJ2-1; D could derive from TRBD1 or TRBD2 (6 bases each). The sequence derives from a human donor with classical Hodgkin lymphoma. The sequences come from peripheral blood mononuclear cells (PBMCs), collected at baseline. CDR3 in DNA: TGTGCTAGTGGTTTGGTAGAGGGGGGTGAGCAGTTCTTC. Translated: CASGLVEGGEQFF.